This T cell receptor (beta chain) is from a study of OX40 agonist ivuxolimab in advanced cancers. Study-wide background: Participants averaged about 60 years of age (range about 23 to 80) and were 82.7% male. Broader study findings: Patients with a partial response at 0.1-3.0 mg/kg had among the lowest clonal expansion.

Worth noting for this clone: Its antigen is undetermined.

Any history of autoimmune disease or systemic immunosuppression disqualified patients. Per the germline V gene, CDR1 is SNHLY and CDR2 is FYNNEI. CDR3 length: 14 amino acids. V lost 10 bases, J lost 0 bases, and 12 bases lay in between. This table comes from immunoSEQ multiplex PCR, and its TCRdb copy is limited to in-frame clones, with some not included. The sample records roughly 60,000 clones, about 86% being singletons. The V and J genes are TRBV2 and TRBJ1-4; unclear D gene. The source of this sequence is an adult with an advanced solid tumor such as melanoma, head and neck, liver or kidney cancer. The sequencing used CD4+ or CD8+ T cells sorted from blood, collected in a trial of the OX40 agonist ivuxolimab. The CDR3 DNA is TGTGCCACCAAGTATGACTCAACTAATGAAAAACTGTTTTTT. Residues: CATKYDSTNEKLFF.